Here is one TCR beta chain with its context. Antigen unknown. V trimming: 5 bases; J trimming: 0 bases; junction bases outside the gene matches: 11. The CDR3 is 17 residues long. Germline V gene sequence: CDR1 SGHAT, CDR2 FQNNGV. The sample originates from a study of CD8 T cells in Susac syndrome. Whole-study results and caveats: The study's TCR sequencing and HLA analysis drew on a certain number of individuals. That number was acknowledged as relatively small.

A quantity of about 0.45 to 1 ug RNA underwent reverse transcription using random hexamers. The CDR3 of TCR beta was amplified by immunoSEQ multiplex PCR across 54 Vbeta and 13 Jbeta. TCRdb re-derived calls from the immunoSEQ multiplex PCR reads in MiXCR, one entry per CDR3 protein. The profile shows more than 200,000 distinct CDR3 sequences, around 90% of them singletons. Sequencing targeted TCR beta in blood CD8+ and CD4+ T cells. Through negative isolation, CD4+ and CD8+ T cells were obtained, while TEMRA cells were enriched using FACS. Sample: CD8+ T cells from PBMCs. This rearrangement joins TRBV11-2 to TRBJ2-3; 7 bases are a match to TRBD1. The sequence came from a human donor with multiple sclerosis. The CDR3 reads CASSLYEGTASTDTQYF. The DNA of the CDR3 is TGTGCCAGCAGCCTCTACGAGGGGACAGCTAGCACAGATACGCAGTATTTT. Full variable domain (rest looked up from reference TRBV11-2 and TRBJ2-3): EAGVAQSPRYKIIEKRQSVAFWCNPISGHATLYWYQQILGQGPKLLIQFQNNGVVDDSQLPKDRFSAERLKGVDSTLKIQPAKLEDSAVYLCASSLYEGTASTDTQYFGPGTRLTVL.